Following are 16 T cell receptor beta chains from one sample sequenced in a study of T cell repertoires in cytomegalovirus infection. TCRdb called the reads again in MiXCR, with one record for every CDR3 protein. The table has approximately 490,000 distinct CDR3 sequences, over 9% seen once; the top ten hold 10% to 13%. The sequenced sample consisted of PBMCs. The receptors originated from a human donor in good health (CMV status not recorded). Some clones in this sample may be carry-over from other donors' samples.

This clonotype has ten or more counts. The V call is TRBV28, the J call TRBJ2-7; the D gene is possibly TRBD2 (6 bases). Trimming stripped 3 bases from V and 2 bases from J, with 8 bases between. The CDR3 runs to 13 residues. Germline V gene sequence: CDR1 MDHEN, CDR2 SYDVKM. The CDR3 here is CASSFGGTYEQYF. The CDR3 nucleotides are TGTGCCAGCAGTTTCGGCGGGACCTACGAGCAGTACTTC.

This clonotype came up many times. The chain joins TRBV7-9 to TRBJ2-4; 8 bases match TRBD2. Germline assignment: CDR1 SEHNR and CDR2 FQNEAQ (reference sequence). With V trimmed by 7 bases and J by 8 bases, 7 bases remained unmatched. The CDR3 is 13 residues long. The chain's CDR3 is CASTRGGGDIQYF. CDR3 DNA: TGTGCCAGCACTCGGGGGGGAGGGGACATTCAGTACTTC.

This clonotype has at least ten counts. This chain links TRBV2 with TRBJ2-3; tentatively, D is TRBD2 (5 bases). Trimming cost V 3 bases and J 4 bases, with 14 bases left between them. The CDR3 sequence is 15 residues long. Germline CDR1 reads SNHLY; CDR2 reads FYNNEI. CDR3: CASSELLGSADTQYF. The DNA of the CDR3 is TGTGCCAGCAGTGAGTTACTAGGATCGGCAGATACGCAGTATTTT.

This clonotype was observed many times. The CDR3 region has the DNA TGTGCCAGCAGTTGGGGGGCCCGGATGAACACTGAAGCTTTCTTT. Encoded protein: CASSWGARMNTEAFF. The V call is TRBV28, the J call TRBJ1-1; D might be TRBD1 (6 bases). The CDR3 loop spans 15 amino acids. The V and J ends lost 4 bases and 0 bases respectively, with 12 bases between them. CDR1 MDHEN and CDR2 SYDVKM come from the germline V gene.

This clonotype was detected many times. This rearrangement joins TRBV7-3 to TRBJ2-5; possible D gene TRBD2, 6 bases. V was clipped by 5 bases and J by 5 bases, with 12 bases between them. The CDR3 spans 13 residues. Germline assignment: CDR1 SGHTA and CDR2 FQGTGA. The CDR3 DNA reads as TGTGCCAGCAGCCCTAGTGGGAGGGAGACCCAGTACTTC. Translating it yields CASSPSGRETQYF.

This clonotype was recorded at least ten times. The CDR3 sequence is CASSLTGGGRSTEAFF. The CDR3 DNA follows: TGTGCCAGCAGCTTAACCGGGGGAGGGAGAAGCACTGAAGCTTTCTTT. The chain has TRBV7-3 and TRBJ1-1; tentatively, D is TRBD1 (5 bases). The CDR3 runs to 16 residues. V lost 0 bases, J lost 4 bases, and 15 bases lay in between. In germline, CDR1 is SGHTA, CDR2 FQGTGA.

Written as DNA, the CDR3 is TGTGCCAGCAGTGTGGGGGTGGGAGGCGAGCAGTACTTC. It yields the protein CASSVGVGGEQYF. The genes are TRBV28 and TRBJ2-7; maybe TRBD2 (6 bases). Trimming shortened V by 5 bases and J by 6 bases, and 14 bases separated the two germline ends. The CDR3 extends over 13 amino acids. Germline CDR1 reads MDHEN; CDR2 reads SYDVKM.

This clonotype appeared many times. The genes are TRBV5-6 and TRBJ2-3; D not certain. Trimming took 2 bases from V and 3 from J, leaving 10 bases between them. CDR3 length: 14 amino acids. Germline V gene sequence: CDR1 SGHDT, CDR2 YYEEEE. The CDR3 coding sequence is TGTGCCAGCAGCTTTAGGTTGGCGACAGATACGCAGTATTTT. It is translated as CASSFRLATDTQYF.

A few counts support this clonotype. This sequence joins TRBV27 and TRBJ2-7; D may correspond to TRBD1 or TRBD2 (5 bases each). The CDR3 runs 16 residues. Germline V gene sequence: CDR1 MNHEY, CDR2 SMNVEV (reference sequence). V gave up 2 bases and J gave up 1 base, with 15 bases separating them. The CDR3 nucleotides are TGTGCCAGCAGTTTAAGCCTTGGGGGAAGGTCCTACGAGCAGTACTTC. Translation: CASSLSLGGRSYEQYF.

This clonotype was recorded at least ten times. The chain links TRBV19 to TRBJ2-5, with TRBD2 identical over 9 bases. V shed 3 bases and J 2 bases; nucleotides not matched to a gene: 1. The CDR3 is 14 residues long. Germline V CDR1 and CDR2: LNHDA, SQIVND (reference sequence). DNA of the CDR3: TGTGCCAGTAGTATTCTAGCGGGGCAAGAGACCCAGTACTTC. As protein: CASSILAGQETQYF.

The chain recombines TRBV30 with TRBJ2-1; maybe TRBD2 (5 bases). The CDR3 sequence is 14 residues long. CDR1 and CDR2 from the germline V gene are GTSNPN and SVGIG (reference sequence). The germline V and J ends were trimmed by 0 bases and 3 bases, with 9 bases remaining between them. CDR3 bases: TGTGCCTGGAGTGTCGGAAGCGGCTACAATGAGCAGTTCTTC. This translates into CAWSVGSGYNEQFF. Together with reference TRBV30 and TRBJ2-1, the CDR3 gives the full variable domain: SQTIHQWPATLVQPVGSPLSLECTVEGTSNPNLYWYRQAAGRGLQLLFYSVGIGQISSEVPQNLSASRPQDRQFILSSKKLLLSDSGFYLCAWSVGSGYNEQFFGPGTRLTVL.

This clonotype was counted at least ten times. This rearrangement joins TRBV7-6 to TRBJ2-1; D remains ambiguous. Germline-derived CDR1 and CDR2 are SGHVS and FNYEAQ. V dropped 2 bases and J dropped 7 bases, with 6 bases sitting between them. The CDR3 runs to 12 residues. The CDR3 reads CASSLIRNEQFF. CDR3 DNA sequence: TGTGCCAGCAGCTTAATACGAAATGAGCAGTTCTTC.

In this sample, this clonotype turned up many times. The CDR3 loop is CASSQDRGEGRHSYEQYF. The CDR3 DNA reads as TGTGCCAGCAGCCAAGATCGCGGAGAGGGCAGGCATTCCTACGAGCAGTACTTC. This chain connects TRBV4-2 to TRBJ2-7, with D possibly TRBD2 on 5 matching bases. The CDR3 covers 18 residues. Trimming removed 0 bases from V and 1 base from J, with 19 bases in between. CDR1 and CDR2 (germline): LGHNA, YNFKEQ.

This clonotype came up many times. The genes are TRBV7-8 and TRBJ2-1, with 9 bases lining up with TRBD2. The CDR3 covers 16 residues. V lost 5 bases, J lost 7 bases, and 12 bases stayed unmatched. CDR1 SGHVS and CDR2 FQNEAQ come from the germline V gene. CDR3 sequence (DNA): TGTGCCAGCAGCCGACTCGCGGGGGGGCCAGGGAATGAGCAGTTCTTC. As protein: CASSRLAGGPGNEQFF.

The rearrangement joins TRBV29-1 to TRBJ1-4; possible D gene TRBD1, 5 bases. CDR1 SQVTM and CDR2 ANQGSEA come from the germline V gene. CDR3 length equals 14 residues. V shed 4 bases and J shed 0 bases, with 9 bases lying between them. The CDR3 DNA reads TGCAGCGTTGGCGGGGCCGCAACTAATGAAAAACTGTTTTTT. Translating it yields CSVGGAATNEKLFF.

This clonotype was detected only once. CDR3 nucleotides: TGCAGTGCTAACGGGAGGGGAGGTGAGCAGTTCTTC. It specifies CSANGRGGEQFF. This sequence joins TRBV20-1 and TRBJ2-1; 8 bases match TRBD2. The CDR3 loop spans 12 amino acids. CDR1 is DFQATT and CDR2 is SNEGSKA in the germline V gene (reference sequence). V lost 4 bases, J lost 9 bases, and 5 bases stayed unmatched.